What follows are 3 T cell receptor beta chains derived from one specimen sequenced in a study of blood T cell repertoires in COVID-19. Measured with immunoSEQ multiplex PCR; TCRdb has only the in-frame clones, and not every one. The profile covers 120,000 or so clones, with over 65% appearing a single time and around 5.9% taken by the ten largest. The material sequenced was peripheral blood. Every receptor here comes from a man in his 70s with acute or convalescent COVID-19.

The chain joins TRBV7-8 to TRBJ2-7, with D maybe TRBD1 (5 bases). Per the germline V gene, CDR1 is SGHVS and CDR2 is FQNEAQ. The ends were cut back, 1 base at V and 2 bases at J, with 24 bases in the middle. The CDR3 spans 19 residues. CDR3 coding DNA: TGTGCCAGCAGCTTAGGGGCGGCGTACGGTACAGGCCAGGCCTACGAGCAGTACTTC. Residues: CASSLGAAYGTGQAYEQYF.

The chain employs TRBV29-1 and TRBJ2-7, with 8 bases identical to TRBD1. V dropped 7 bases and J dropped 0; count of bases not matched to a gene: 5. The CDR3 is 13 amino acids. Germline V gene data show CDR1 as SQVTM and CDR2 as ANQGSEA. CDR3 DNA: TGCAGCGCACAGGGGGAATACTCCTACGAGCAGTACTTC. Translated: CSAQGEYSYEQYF.

J is TRBJ1-2 and V is TRBV28; TRBD1 matches 11 bases. This CDR3 region has 15 residues. The V gene's germline CDR1 is MDHEN and CDR2 SYDVKM. Trimming removed 5 bases from V and 4 bases from J; junction bases left unmatched: 6. As DNA, the CDR3 is TGTGCCAGCAGTCTGTCCGGGACAGGGGGCTATGGCTACACCTTC. Translation gives CASSLSGTGGYGYTF.